The subject of this entry is one T cell receptor beta chain. What it binds is unknown. Both 60 Vbeta primers and 13 Jbeta primers went into the PCR. Data came from immunoSEQ multiplex PCR; TCRdb stores just in-frame clones and leaves some out. The data hold 150,000 to 200,000 clones, with 77% observed a single time. This sample was included in a study of cytomegalovirus exposure and HLA in healthy donors. The study's findings and limits: Some public TCRs appeared in many individuals, while most sequences were rare.

From germline, CDR1 is GTSNPN and CDR2 SVGIG (reference sequence). V gave up 0 bases and J gave up 8 bases, with 8 bases separating them. The length of the CDR3 is 12 residues. Sample: PBMCs. The chain carries TRBV30 and TRBJ2-1; D is unresolved. This sequence originates from a woman aged 40 to 50 in good health and CMV-seropositive. DNA for the CDR3: TGTGCCTGGAGTGTACGAGTGGATGAGCAGTTCTTC. It is translated as CAWSVRVDEQFF.